This T cell receptor beta chain was identified in a study of technical replicates of blood from four donors. The CDR3 loop spans 15 amino acids. The trim removed 5 bases at V and 2 bases at J, leaving 9 bases unmatched. CDR1 and CDR2 from the germline V gene are MDHEN and SYDVKM. Using immunoSEQ multiplex PCR, the repertoire was profiled, and TCRdb retains in-frame clones only, with some absent. The sample lists roughly 69,000 clones, roughly 97% occurring once. The chain is built from TRBV28 and TRBJ2-7; 7 bases match TRBD1. Input material: T cells isolated from PBMCs. This TCR was recovered from a human donor in good health. In nucleotides, the CDR3 is TGTGCCAGCAGTCCCCCCCAAGGACAGGCCTACGAGCAGTACTTC. Translating gives CASSPPQGQAYEQYF.